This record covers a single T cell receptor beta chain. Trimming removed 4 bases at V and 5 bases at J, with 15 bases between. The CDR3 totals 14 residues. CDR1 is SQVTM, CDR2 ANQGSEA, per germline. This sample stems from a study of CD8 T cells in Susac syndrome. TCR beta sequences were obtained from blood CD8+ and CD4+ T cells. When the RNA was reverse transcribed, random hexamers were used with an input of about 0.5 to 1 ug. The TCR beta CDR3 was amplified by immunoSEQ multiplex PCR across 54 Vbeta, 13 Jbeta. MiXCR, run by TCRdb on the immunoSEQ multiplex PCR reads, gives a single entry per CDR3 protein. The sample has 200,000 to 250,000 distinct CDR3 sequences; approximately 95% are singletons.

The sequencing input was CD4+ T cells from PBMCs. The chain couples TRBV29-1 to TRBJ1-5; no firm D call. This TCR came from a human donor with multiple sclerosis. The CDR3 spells CSVVSGVKDQPQHF. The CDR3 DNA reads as TGCAGCGTTGTTTCGGGTGTAAAGGATCAGCCCCAGCATTTT.